Presented here are 15 T cell receptor beta chains from one specimen sequenced in a study of radiotherapy plus CTLA-4 blockade in lung cancer. The protocol was immunoSEQ multiplex PCR, while the TCRdb copy is restricted to in-frame clones and leaves out a portion. The data hold some 50,000 clones, with around 69% observed a single time. The source material was peripheral blood, sampled from a patient treated with radiotherapy plus ipilimumab. The origin of the receptors is a human donor with non-small cell lung cancer who had stable disease on radiotherapy plus ipilimumab.

The chain employs TRBV7-9 and TRBJ1-2; 7 nucleotides line up with TRBD1. The V segment lost 4 bases and the J segment 4 bases; nucleotides outside the gene matches: 0. The CDR3 loop spans 12 amino acids. Germline loops: CDR1 SEHNR, CDR2 FQNEAQ (reference sequence). The DNA of the CDR3 is TGTGCCAGCAGCTGGGACAGCTATGGCTACACCTTC. Residues: CASSWDSYGYTF.

The rearrangement links TRBV18 to TRBJ2-7, with a possible D match to TRBD1 (6 bases). Deletions cut 6 bases from V and 2 bases from J, with 14 bases between. The CDR3 length is 14 residues. CDR1 is KGHSH and CDR2 is LQKENI in the germline V gene. In nucleotides, the CDR3 is TGTGCCAGCTCGCCGACACAGGGCACCTACGAGCAGTACGTC. As protein: CASSPTQGTYEQYV.

The gene calls are TRBV9 and TRBJ2-3; TRBD2 aligns across 14 bases. Per the germline V gene, CDR1 is SGDLS and CDR2 is YYNGEE. Trimming cost V 0 bases and J 2 bases; bases outside gene matches: 5. The CDR3 is 18 residues long. The CDR3 reads CASSVGLTSGGATDTQYF. Here the CDR3 DNA reads TGTGCCAGCAGCGTAGGTCTGACTAGCGGGGGGGCCACAGATACGCAGTATTTT. The variable domain in full, completed from reference TRBV9 and TRBJ2-3, reads DSGVTQTPKHLITATGQRVTLRCSPRSGDLSVYWYQQSLDQGLQFLIQYYNGEERAKGNILERFSAQQFPDLHSELNLSSLELGDSALYFCASSVGLTSGGATDTQYFGPGTRLTVL.

The V call is TRBV6-5, the J call TRBJ1-1; TRBD1 aligns across 7 bases. From germline, CDR1 is MNHEY and CDR2 SVGAGI. Trimming cost V 6 bases and J 0 bases; bases outside gene matches: 7. The CDR3 covers 15 residues. CDR3 in DNA: TGTGCCAGCAGACCGCCGGGACAGATGAACACTGAAGCTTTCTTT. Its protein is CASRPPGQMNTEAFF.

The chain has TRBV7-8 and TRBJ2-6, with 9 positions matching TRBD1. CDR1 is SGHVS and CDR2 is FQNEAQ in the germline V gene. J gave up 1 base and V 4 bases, and 2 bases lay outside the gene matches. This CDR3 contains 16 residues. The CDR3 DNA reads TGTGCCAGCAGCTACAGGGGGCGGTCTGGGGCCAACGTCCTGACTTTC. Translation: CASSYRGRSGANVLTF.

V usage is TRBV2 and J usage is TRBJ1-5, with D possibly matching TRBD1 (6 bases). Germline V gene data show CDR1 as SNHLY and CDR2 as FYNNEI. The ends were cut back, 8 bases at V and 0 bases at J, with 14 bases in the middle. The CDR3 has 15 amino acids. CDR3 sequence reads: CASAPGHNSNQPQHF. CDR3 coding DNA: TGTGCCAGCGCTCCGGGACACAATAGCAATCAGCCCCAGCATTTT.

The DNA of the CDR3 is TGTGCCAGCAGCTTAGGACAGGGCACAGATACGCAGTATTTT. Its protein product is CASSLGQGTDTQYF. The chain is built from TRBV11-1 and TRBJ2-3; tentative D call: TRBD1 (6 bases). This CDR3 has 14 amino acids. The V end lost 1 base, the J end lost 1 base, and 6 bases lay between the germline ends. Germline CDR1 reads SGHAT; CDR2 reads FQDESV (reference sequence). Supplemented by reference TRBV11-1 and TRBJ2-3, the full variable domain reads EAEVAQSPRYKITEKSQAVAFWCDPISGHATLYWYRQILGQGPELLVQFQDESVVDDSQLPKDRFSAERLKGVDSTLKIQPAELGDSAMYLCASSLGQGTDTQYFGPGTRLTVL.

This clone was detected only a few times. The chain joins TRBV28 to TRBJ1-1; tentative D call: TRBD1 (5 bases). This CDR3 has 12 amino acids. Germline V gene lookup returns CDR1 MDHEN and CDR2 SYDVKM. V was clipped by 8 bases and J by 5 bases, with 12 bases between them. This CDR3 reads CASSKGKTEAFF. The CDR3 bases are TGTGCCAGCTCCAAGGGGAAAACTGAAGCTTTCTTT.

The chain has TRBV18 and TRBJ1-5; TRBD1 is a possible D gene (5 bases). The CDR3 has 14 amino acids. The ends were cut back, 2 bases at V and 2 bases at J, with 7 bases in the middle. Germline V gene sequence: CDR1 KGHSH, CDR2 LQKENI. CDR3 DNA: TGTGCCAGCTCACCAGGGGACGGCAATCAGCCCCAGCATTTT. This translates into CASSPGDGNQPQHF.

The chain is built from TRBV29-1 and TRBJ1-1, with D possibly TRBD1 on 6 matching bases. CDR3 length: 10 amino acids. Germline CDR1 SQVTM, CDR2 ANQGSEA. The CDR3 here is CRGGDTEAFF. CDR3 DNA sequence: TGCAGAGGGGGAGACACTGAAGCTTTCTTT.

Only a few counts were recorded for this clone. This chain joins TRBV15 and TRBJ1-2; no reliable D call. From germline, CDR1 is LNHNV and CDR2 YYDKDF (reference sequence). The CDR3 runs 14 residues. V lost 0 bases and J lost 7, with 12 bases in between. This CDR3 reads CATSRDGEYSGYTF. In DNA form, the CDR3 reads TGTGCCACCAGCAGAGATGGGGAATACTCTGGCTACACCTTC.

This sequence joins TRBV19 and TRBJ1-2, with 8 nucleotides matching TRBD1. CDR1 and CDR2 (germline): LNHDA, SQIVND (reference sequence). The CDR3 loop spans 15 amino acids. The junction had 8 bases not matched to a gene; V was cut back by 3 bases and J by 5 bases. The CDR3 DNA is TGTGCCAGTAGTATTTCAGACAGGGGAGGATATGGCTACACCTTC. This gives the protein CASSISDRGGYGYTF.

This rearrangement joins TRBV7-8 to TRBJ1-4; tentative D call: TRBD1 (5 bases). This CDR3 contains 14 residues. V was shortened by 3 bases and J by 7 bases, with 12 bases between the two germline ends. The germline V gene encodes CDR1 SGHVS and CDR2 FQNEAQ. The DNA for the CDR3 is TGTGCCAGCAGCTTGAGACAGAGGAGTGAAAAACTGTTTTTT. This encodes CASSLRQRSEKLFF. Full variable domain (missing parts from reference TRBV7-8 and TRBJ1-4): GAGVSQSPRYKVAKRGQDVALRCDPISGHVSLFWYQQALGQGPEFLTYFQNEAQLDKSGLPSDRFFAERPEGSVSTLKIQRTQQEDSAVYLCASSLRQRSEKLFFGSGTQLSVL.

The chain carries TRBV2 and TRBJ1-2; D gene uncertain. Deletions cut 4 bases from V and 7 bases from J, with 13 bases between. The CDR3 has 13 residues. Germline CDR1 and CDR2: SNHLY and FYNNEI. CDR3 sequence reads: CASSAEGIGGYTF. CDR3 nucleotide sequence: TGTGCCAGCAGTGCCGAGGGCATCGGTGGCTACACCTTC. The entire variable domain, with the rest obtained from reference TRBV2 and TRBJ1-2, is as follows: EPEVTQTPSHQVTQMGQEVILRCVPISNHLYFYWYRQILGQKVEFLVSFYNNEISEKSEIFDDQFSVERPDGSNFTLKIRSTKLEDSAMYFCASSAEGIGGYTFGSGTRLTVV.

V gene TRBV9 combines with J gene TRBJ2-2; tentative D call: TRBD2 (6 bases). V lost 0 bases, J lost 4 bases, and 10 bases lay in between. The CDR3 totals 15 residues. Per the germline V gene, CDR1 is SGDLS and CDR2 is YYNGEE. The CDR3 nucleotides are TGTGCCAGCAGCGTAGCGTCGCGGGGCACCGGGGAGCTGTTTTTT. Its translation: CASSVASRGTGELFF.